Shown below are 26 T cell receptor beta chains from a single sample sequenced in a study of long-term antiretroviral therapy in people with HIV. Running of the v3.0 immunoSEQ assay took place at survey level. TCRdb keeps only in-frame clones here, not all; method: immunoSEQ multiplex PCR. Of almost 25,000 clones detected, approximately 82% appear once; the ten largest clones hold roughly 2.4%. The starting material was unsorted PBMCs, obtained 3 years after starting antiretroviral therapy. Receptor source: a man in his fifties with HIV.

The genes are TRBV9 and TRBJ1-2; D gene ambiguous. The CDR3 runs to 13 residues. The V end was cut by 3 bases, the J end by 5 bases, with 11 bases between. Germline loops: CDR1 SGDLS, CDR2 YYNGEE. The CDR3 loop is CASSALDGYGYTF. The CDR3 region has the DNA TGTGCCAGCAGCGCTCTGGACGGTTATGGCTACACCTTC.

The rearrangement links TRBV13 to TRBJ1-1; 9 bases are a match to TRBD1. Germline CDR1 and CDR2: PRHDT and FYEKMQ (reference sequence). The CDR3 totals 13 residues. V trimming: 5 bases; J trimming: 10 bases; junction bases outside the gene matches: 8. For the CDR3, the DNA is TGTGCCAGCAGCGCCTACCCGACAGGGGGAGCTTTCTTT. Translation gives CASSAYPTGGAFF.

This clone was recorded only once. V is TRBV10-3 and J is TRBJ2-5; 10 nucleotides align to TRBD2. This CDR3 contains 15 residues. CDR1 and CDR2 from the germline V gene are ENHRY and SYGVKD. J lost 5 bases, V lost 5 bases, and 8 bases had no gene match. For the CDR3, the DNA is TGTGCCATCAGTTTAGCGGGAGGCCGAGGGGAGACCCAGTACTTC. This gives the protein CAISLAGGRGETQYF.

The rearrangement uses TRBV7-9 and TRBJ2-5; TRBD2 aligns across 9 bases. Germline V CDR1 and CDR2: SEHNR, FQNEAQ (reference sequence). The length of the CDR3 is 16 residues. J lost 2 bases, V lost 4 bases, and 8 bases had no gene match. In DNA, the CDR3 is TGTGCCAGCAGCTGGGGGGCTAGCGGGGAACAAGAGACCCAGTACTTC. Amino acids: CASSWGASGEQETQYF.

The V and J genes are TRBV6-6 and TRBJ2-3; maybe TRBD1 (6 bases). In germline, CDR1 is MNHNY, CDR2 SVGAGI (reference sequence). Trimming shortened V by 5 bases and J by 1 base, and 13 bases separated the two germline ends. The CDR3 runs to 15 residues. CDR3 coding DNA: TGTGCCAGCAGTGCTCAGGGGATGGGCACAGATACGCAGTATTTT. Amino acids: CASSAQGMGTDTQYF.

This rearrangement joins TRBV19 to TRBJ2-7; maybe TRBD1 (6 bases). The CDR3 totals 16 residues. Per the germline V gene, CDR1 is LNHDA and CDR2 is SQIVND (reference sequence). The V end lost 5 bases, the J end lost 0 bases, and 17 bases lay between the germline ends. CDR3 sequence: CASSVGGAGASYEQYF. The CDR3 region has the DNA TGTGCCAGTAGTGTCGGTGGTGCAGGGGCCTCCTACGAGCAGTACTTC.

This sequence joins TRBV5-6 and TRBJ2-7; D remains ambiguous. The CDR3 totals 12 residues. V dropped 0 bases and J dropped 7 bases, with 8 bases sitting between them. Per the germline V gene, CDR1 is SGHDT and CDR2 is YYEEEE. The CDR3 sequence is CASSLARWEQYF. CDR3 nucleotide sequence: TGTGCCAGCAGCTTGGCTCGCTGGGAGCAGTACTTC.

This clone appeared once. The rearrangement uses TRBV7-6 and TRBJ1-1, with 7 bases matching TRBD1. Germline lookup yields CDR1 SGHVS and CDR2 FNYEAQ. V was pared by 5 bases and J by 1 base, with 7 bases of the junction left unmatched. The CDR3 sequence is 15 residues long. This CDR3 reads CASSPRQGQNTEAFF. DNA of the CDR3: TGTGCCAGCAGCCCTAGACAGGGTCAGAACACTGAAGCTTTCTTT.

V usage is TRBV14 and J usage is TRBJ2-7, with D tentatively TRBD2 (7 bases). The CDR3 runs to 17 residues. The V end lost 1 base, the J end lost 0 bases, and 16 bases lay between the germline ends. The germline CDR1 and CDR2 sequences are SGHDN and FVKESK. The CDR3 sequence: CASSQGGGRATSYEQYF. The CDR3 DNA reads TGTGCCAGCAGCCAAGGGGGGGGGCGGGCCACCTCCTACGAGCAGTACTTC.

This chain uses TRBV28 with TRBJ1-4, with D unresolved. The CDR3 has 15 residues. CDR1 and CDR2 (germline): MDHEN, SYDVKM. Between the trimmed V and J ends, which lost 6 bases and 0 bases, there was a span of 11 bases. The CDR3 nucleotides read TGTGCCAGCAGCCCTCCCCGTGCAACTAATGAAAAACTGTTTTTT. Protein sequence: CASSPPRATNEKLFF.

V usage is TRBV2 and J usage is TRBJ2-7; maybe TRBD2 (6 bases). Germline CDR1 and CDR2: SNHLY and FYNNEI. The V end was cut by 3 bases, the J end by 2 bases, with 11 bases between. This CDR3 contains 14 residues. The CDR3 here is CASSESRGTYEQYF. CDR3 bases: TGTGCCAGCAGTGAGTCGCGGGGCACCTACGAGCAGTACTTC.

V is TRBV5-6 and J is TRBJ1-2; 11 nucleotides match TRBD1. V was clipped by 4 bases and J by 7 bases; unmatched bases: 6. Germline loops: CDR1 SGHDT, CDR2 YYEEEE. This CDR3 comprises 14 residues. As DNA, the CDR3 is TGTGCCAGCAGCGTCGGACAGGGGGCCCTTGGCTACACCTTC. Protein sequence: CASSVGQGALGYTF.

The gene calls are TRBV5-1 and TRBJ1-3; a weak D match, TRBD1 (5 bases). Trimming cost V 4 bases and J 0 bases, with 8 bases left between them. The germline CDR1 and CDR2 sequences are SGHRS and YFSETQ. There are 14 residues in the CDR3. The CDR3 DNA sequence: TGCGCCAGCAGCCCGACAGTCTCTGGAAACACCATATATTTT. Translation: CASSPTVSGNTIYF. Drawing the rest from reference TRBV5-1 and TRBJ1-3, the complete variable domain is KAGVTQTPRYLIKTRGQQVTLSCSPISGHRSVSWYQQTPGQGLQFLFEYFSETQRNKGNFPGRFSGRQFSNSRSEMNVSTLELGDSALYLCASSPTVSGNTIYFGEGSWLTVV.

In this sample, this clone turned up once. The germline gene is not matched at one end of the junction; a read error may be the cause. The CDR3 nucleotides read TGTGCTAGTGTTTTGACAGGGGCGAACACTGAAGCTTTCTTT. This encodes CASVLTGANTEAFF. V and J are TRBV12-5 and TRBJ1-1, with 8 bases aligning to TRBD1. The CDR3 has 14 amino acids. CDR1 LGHNT and CDR2 FRNRAP come from the germline V gene. Combining the CDR3 with reference TRBV12-5 and TRBJ1-1 gives the whole variable domain DARVTQTPRHKVTEMGQEVTMRCQPILGHNTVFWYRQTMMQGLELLAYFRNRAPLDDSGMPKDRFSAEMPDATLATLKIQPSEPRDSAVYFCASVLTGANTEAFFGQGTRLTVV.

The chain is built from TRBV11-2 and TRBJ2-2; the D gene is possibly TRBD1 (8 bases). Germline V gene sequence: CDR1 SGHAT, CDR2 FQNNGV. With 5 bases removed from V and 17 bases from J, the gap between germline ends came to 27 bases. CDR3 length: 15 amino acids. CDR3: CASSPRQGRDPLIFF. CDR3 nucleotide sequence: TGTGCCAGCAGCCCCAGACAGGGGAGGGACCCCCTCATTTTTTTT.

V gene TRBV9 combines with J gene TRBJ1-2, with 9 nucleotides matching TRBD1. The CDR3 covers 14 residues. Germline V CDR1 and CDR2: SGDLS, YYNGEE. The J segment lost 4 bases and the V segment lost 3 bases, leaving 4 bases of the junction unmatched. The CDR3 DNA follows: TGTGCCAGCAGCGGCACAGGGGGCTTCTATGGCTACACCTTC. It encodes CASSGTGGFYGYTF. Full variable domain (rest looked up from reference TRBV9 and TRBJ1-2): DSGVTQTPKHLITATGQRVTLRCSPRSGDLSVYWYQQSLDQGLQFLIQYYNGEERAKGNILERFSAQQFPDLHSELNLSSLELGDSALYFCASSGTGGFYGYTFGSGTRLTVV.

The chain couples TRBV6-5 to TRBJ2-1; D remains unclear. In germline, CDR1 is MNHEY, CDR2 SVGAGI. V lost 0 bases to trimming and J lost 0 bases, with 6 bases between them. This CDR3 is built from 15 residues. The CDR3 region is CASSYSWSSYNEQFF. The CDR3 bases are TGTGCCAGCAGTTACTCGTGGAGCTCCTACAATGAGCAGTTCTTC.

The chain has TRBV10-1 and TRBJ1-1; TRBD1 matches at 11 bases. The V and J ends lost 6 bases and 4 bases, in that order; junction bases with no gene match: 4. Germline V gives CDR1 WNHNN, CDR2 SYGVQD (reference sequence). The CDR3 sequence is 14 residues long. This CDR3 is CASSGDRGGTEAFF. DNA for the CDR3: TGCGCCAGCAGCGGGGACAGGGGGGGCACTGAAGCTTTCTTT.

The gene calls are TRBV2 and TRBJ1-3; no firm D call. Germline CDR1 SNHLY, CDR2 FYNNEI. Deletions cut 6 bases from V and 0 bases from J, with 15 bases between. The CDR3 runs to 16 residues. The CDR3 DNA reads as TGTGCCAGCAGCCCCCCGGAGGGTGCCTCTGGAAACACCATATATTTT. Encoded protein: CASSPPEGASGNTIYF.

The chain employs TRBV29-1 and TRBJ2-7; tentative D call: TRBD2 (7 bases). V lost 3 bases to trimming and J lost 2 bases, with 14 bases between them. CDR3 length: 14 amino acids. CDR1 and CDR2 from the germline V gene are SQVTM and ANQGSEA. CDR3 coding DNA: TGCAGCGTTGATGGCGACGGGGGGCCCTACGAGCAGTACTTC. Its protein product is CSVDGDGGPYEQYF.

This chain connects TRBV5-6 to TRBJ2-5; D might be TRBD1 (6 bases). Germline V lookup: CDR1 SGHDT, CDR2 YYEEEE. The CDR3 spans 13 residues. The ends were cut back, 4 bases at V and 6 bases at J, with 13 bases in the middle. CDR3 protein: CASSSIQGKTQYF. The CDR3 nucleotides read TGTGCCAGCAGCAGTATTCAGGGGAAGACCCAGTACTTC.

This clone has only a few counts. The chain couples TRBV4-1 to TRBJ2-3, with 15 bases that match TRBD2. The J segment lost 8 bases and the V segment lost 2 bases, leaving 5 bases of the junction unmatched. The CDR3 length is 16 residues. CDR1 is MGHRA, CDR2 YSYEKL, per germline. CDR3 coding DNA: TGCGCCAGCAGCCAACCCGGACTAGCGGGGGGGCGTACGCAGTATTTT. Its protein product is CASSQPGLAGGRTQYF.

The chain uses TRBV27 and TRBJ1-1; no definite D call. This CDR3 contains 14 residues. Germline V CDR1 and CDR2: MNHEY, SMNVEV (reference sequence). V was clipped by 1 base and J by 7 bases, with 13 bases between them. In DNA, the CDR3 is TGTGCCAGCAGTTTATTAACGGGGAAAGATGAAGCTTTCTTT. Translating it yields CASSLLTGKDEAFF.

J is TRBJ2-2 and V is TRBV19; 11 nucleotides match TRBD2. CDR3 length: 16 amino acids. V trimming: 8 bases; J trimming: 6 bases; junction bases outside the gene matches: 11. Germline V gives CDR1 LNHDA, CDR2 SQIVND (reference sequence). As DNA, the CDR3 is TGTGCCAGTCGCCGATCGACTAGCGGGATACCCGGGGAGCTGTTTTTT. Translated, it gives CASRRSTSGIPGELFF.

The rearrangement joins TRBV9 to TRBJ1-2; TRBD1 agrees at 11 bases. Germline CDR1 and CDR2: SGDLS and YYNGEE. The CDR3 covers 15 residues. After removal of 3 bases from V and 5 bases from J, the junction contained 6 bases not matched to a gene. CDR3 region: CASSEGGQGDYGYTF. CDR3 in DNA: TGTGCCAGCAGCGAGGGGGGACAGGGGGATTATGGCTACACCTTC.

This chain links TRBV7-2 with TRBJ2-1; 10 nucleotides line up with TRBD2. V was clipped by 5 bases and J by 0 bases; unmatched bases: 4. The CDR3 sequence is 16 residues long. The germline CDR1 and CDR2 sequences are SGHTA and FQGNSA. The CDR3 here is CASSRRLAGSYNEQFF. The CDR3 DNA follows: TGTGCCAGCAGCCGCCGACTAGCGGGCTCCTACAATGAGCAGTTCTTC.